This T cell receptor beta chain was identified during a study of blood T cell repertoires in COVID-19. Produced via immunoSEQ multiplex PCR; TCRdb's table is partial and in-frame only. The sample records 90,000 to 120,000 clones, roughly 90% being singletons. The clonotype originates from a middle-aged man with active or convalescent COVID-19. Sequencing was carried out using peripheral blood.

The CDR3 bases are TGTGCCAGCAGCTTATATGGCTTCCCACCATACAATGAGCAGTTCTTC. Translating it yields CASSLYGFPPYNEQFF. The V call is TRBV7-3, the J call TRBJ2-1; D remains ambiguous. Germline loops: CDR1 SGHTA, CDR2 FQGTGA. This CDR3 spans 16 amino acids. The V end was cut by 2 bases, the J end by 4 bases, with 15 bases between.